This T cell receptor beta chain comes out of a study of T cells after yellow fever vaccination. One entry per CDR3 protein results from TCRdb running MiXCR on the 5' RACE reads. The sample has some 290,000 distinct CDR3 sequences, about 10% seen once. This specimen consisted of CD4+ T cells sorted from PBMCs, obtained 45 days after the yellow fever booster vaccination. This clonotype was obtained from a man younger than 30 who received the YFV17D yellow fever vaccine.

The CDR3 region is CASIQGGGTEAFF. The CDR3 DNA sequence: TGTGCCAGCATTCAAGGGGGCGGAACTGAAGCTTTCTTT. V gene TRBV6-5 combines with J gene TRBJ1-1, with TRBD1 matching 7 bases. J lost 5 bases, V lost 7 bases, and 7 bases had no gene match. Germline CDR1 is MNHEY and CDR2 is SVGAGI. CDR3 length: 13 amino acids.